This record covers a single T cell receptor beta chain. The antigen is not known. V lost 0 bases and J 8 bases, leaving 16 bases between the germline ends. This CDR3 region has 16 residues. The germline V gene has CDR1 LGHNA and CDR2 YSLEER. The repertoire was sequenced with immunoSEQ multiplex PCR; TCRdb's copy has only in-frame clones and lacks some. The repertoire holds 20,000 to 25,000 clones, with 77% as singletons. The data belong to a study of OX40 agonist ivuxolimab in advanced cancers. Findings and caveats of the study: Expanded clones were, on average, more numerous in CD8+ T cells than in CD4+.

This clonotype was sampled from an adult with an advanced solid tumor such as melanoma, head and neck, liver or kidney cancer. The source was CD4+ or CD8+ T cells sorted from blood, collected in a trial of the OX40 agonist ivuxolimab. The rearrangement joins TRBV4-3 to TRBJ1-4; D uncertain. The CDR3 DNA sequence: TGCGCCAGCAGCCAAGATCCGATGACCGTTCGGGAAAAACTGTTTTTT. This sequence encodes CASSQDPMTVREKLFF.